This T cell receptor beta chain was captured in a study of CD8 T cells in Susac syndrome. Study information: Roughly eight of the sequenced Susac syndrome patients were in remission, and roughly six had active disease.

Reverse transcription of about 0.5 to 1 ug RNA was performed with random hexamers. immunoSEQ multiplex PCR amplified TCR beta CDR3 across 54 Vbeta, 13 Jbeta. TCRdb passed the immunoSEQ multiplex PCR reads through MiXCR, listing each CDR3 protein once. The sample lists some 160,000 distinct CDR3 sequences, under 95% occurring once. Diagnostic criteria for definite or probable disease, in their recently defined form, were met by the patients with Susac syndrome. Sequencing used CD4+ T cells from PBMCs. The clonotype was recovered from a human donor with Susac syndrome.

The CDR3 DNA is TGCAGTGCTAGAGCGGGAACTAGCGGGAACACCGGGGAGCTGTTTTTT. This sequence encodes CSARAGTSGNTGELFF. J is TRBJ2-2 and V is TRBV20-1; 8 positions match TRBD2. Per the germline V gene, CDR1 is DFQATT and CDR2 is SNEGSKA (reference sequence). The CDR3 consists of 16 residues. V gave up 1 base and J gave up 1 base; unmatched junction bases: 5.